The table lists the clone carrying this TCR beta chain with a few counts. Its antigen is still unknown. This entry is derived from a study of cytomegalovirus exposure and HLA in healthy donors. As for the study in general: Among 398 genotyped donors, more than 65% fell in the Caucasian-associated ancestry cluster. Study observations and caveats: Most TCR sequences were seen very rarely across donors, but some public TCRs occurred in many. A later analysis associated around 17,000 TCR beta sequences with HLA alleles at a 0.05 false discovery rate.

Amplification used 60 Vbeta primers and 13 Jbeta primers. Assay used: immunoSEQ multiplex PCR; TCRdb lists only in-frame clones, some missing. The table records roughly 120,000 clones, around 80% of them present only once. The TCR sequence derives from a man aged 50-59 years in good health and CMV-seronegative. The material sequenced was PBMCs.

The CDR3 sequence: CASSLADYGYTF. The CDR3, as DNA: TGTGCCAGTAGTTTGGCAGACTATGGCTACACCTTC. The V gene is TRBV19, the J gene TRBJ1-2; D not certain. V gave up 5 bases and J gave up 3 bases, with 7 bases separating them. The CDR3 consists of 12 residues. Germline V lookup: CDR1 LNHDA, CDR2 SQIVND (reference sequence). The full variable domain, rest sourced from reference TRBV19 and TRBJ1-2, is DGGITQSPKYLFRKEGQNVTLSCEQNLNHDAMYWYRQDPGQGLRLIYYSQIVNDFQKGDIAEGYSVSREKKESFPLTVTSAQKNPTAFYLCASSLADYGYTFGSGTRLTVV.